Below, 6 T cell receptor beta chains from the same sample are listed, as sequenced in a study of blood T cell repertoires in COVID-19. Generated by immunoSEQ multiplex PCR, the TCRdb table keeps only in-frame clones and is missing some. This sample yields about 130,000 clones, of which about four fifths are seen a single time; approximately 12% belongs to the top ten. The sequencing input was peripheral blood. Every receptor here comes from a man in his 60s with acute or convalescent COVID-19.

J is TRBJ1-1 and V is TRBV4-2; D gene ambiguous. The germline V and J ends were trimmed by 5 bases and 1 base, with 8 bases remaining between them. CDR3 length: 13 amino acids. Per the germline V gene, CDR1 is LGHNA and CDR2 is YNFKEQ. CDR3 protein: CASSYEGNTEAFF. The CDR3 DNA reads TGTGCCAGCAGCTACGAGGGGAACACTGAAGCTTTCTTT.

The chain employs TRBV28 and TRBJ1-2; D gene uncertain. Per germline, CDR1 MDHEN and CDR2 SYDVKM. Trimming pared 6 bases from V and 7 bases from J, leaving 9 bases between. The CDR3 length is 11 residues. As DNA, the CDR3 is TGTGCCAGCAGCTCACTCGGTGGCTACACCTTC. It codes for CASSSLGGYTF.

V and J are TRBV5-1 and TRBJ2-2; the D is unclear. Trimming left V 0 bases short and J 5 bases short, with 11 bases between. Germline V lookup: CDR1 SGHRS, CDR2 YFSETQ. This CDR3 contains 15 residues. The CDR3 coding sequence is TGCGCCAGCAGCTTGGAGATGAGTTGGACCGGGGAGCTGTTTTTT. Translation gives CASSLEMSWTGELFF. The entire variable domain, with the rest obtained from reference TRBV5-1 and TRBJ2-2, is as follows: KAGVTQTPRYLIKTRGQQVTLSCSPISGHRSVSWYQQTPGQGLQFLFEYFSETQRNKGNFPGRFSGRQFSNSRSEMNVSTLELGDSALYLCASSLEMSWTGELFFGEGSRLTVL.

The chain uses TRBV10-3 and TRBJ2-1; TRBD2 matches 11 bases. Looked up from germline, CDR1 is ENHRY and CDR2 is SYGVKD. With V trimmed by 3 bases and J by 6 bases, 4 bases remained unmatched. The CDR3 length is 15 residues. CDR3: CAISDPGLAVNEQFF. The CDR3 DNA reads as TGTGCCATCAGTGACCCGGGACTAGCGGTCAATGAGCAGTTCTTC.

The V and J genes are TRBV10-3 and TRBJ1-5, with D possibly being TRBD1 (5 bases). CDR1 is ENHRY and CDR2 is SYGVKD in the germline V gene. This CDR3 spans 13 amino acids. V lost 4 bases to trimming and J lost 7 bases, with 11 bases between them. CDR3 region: CAISVGEGQPQHF. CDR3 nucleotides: TGTGCCATCAGTGTAGGGGAGGGGCAGCCCCAGCATTTT.

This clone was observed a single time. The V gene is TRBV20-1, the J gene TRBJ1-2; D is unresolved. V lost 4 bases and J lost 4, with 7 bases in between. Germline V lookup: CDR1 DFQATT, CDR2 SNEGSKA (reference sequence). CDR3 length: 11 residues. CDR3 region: CSATFGYGYTF. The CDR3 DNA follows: TGCAGTGCTACGTTCGGCTATGGCTACACCTTC.